The next 23 T cell receptor beta chains were all read from a single sample in a study of blood T cell repertoires in COVID-19. The assay was immunoSEQ multiplex PCR, and TCRdb's table has in-frame clones only and misses some. The sample comprises a few hundred thousand clones, roughly 84% of which are singletons, and 1% rests with the top ten. The sequenced material came from peripheral blood. The receptors originated from a man aged 50 or older with active or convalescent COVID-19.

This sequence joins TRBV5-1 and TRBJ2-5; 8 bases fit TRBD1. The germline V gene has CDR1 SGHRS and CDR2 YFSETQ. J gave up 2 bases and V 0 bases, and 3 bases lay outside the gene matches. The CDR3 is made up of 15 amino acids. The CDR3 here is CASSLGGTGQETQYF. The CDR3 region has the DNA TGCGCCAGCAGCTTGGGTGGGACAGGTCAAGAGACCCAGTACTTC.

This rearrangement joins TRBV27 to TRBJ1-1; 7 bases fit TRBD1. V gave up 1 base and J gave up 0 bases; unmatched junction bases: 11. This CDR3 is 18 amino acids long. Germline lookup yields CDR1 MNHEY and CDR2 SMNVEV (reference sequence). CDR3 sequence reads: CASSLLGSGGKVNTEAFF. The CDR3, as DNA: TGTGCCAGCAGTTTATTGGGCTCAGGGGGAAAAGTGAACACTGAAGCTTTCTTT.

The rearrangement uses TRBV2 and TRBJ1-6, with 8 bases fitting TRBD1. The CDR3 sequence is 15 residues long. Germline loops: CDR1 SNHLY, CDR2 FYNNEI. The V and J ends lost 1 base and 10 bases, in that order; junction bases with no gene match: 6. The CDR3 region is CASSEGQGARSPLHF. The CDR3 DNA is TGTGCCAGCAGTGAAGGGCAGGGGGCTCGGTCACCCCTCCACTTT.

A single count supports this clone. The chain joins TRBV10-3 to TRBJ1-6, with 8 bases that match TRBD1. Germline V gene sequence: CDR1 ENHRY, CDR2 SYGVKD. The trim removed 0 bases at V and 13 bases at J, leaving 8 bases unmatched. The CDR3 length is 15 residues. The CDR3 protein is CAISESPGGWLPLHF. The CDR3 nucleotides read TGTGCCATCAGTGAGTCGCCAGGGGGCTGGTTGCCCCTCCACTTT.

This chain connects TRBV4-2 to TRBJ2-1, with TRBD2 identical over 10 bases. Germline trimming cut 5 bases from V and 2 bases from J; bases unmatched to any gene: 9. The length of the CDR3 is 17 residues. Germline assignment: CDR1 LGHNA and CDR2 YNFKEQ. The CDR3 protein is CASSSSRTSGAYNEQFF. The CDR3 coding sequence is TGTGCCAGCAGCTCAAGCAGGACTAGCGGAGCCTACAATGAGCAGTTCTTC.

This rearrangement joins TRBV6-6 to TRBJ1-6; perhaps TRBD1 as D (5 bases). V was pared by 0 bases and J by 19 bases, with 16 bases between. This CDR3 region has 13 residues. CDR1 MNHNY and CDR2 SVGAGI come from the germline V gene (reference sequence). The CDR3 bases are TGTGCCAGCAGTTACTCGACTTGGCAGGGCCCTCACTTT. Encoded protein: CASSYSTWQGPHF.

This CDR3 is CAISESFRTAYEQYF. CDR3 sequence (DNA): TGTGCCATCAGTGAGTCCTTCAGAACAGCCTACGAGCAGTACTTC. V and J are TRBV10-3 and TRBJ2-7, with D uncertain. The germline V gene has CDR1 ENHRY and CDR2 SYGVKD. The CDR3 is 15 amino acids. Trimming removed 0 bases from V and 2 bases from J, with 11 bases in between.

In DNA form, the CDR3 reads TGTGCCAGCAGCTTATCGGCGGGATATAATTCACCCCTCCACTTT. Amino acid sequence: CASSLSAGYNSPLHF. This sequence joins TRBV7-9 and TRBJ1-6; D not resolved. This CDR3 contains 15 residues. Germline V gene sequence: CDR1 SEHNR, CDR2 FQNEAQ (reference sequence). V was pared by 2 bases and J by 4 bases, with 9 bases between.

V is TRBV7-2 and J is TRBJ1-2, with TRBD1 matching 8 bases. The CDR3 is made up of 14 amino acids. CDR1 is SGHTA and CDR2 is FQGNSA in the germline V gene. Germline trimming cut 5 bases from V and 5 bases from J; bases unmatched to any gene: 7. The CDR3 spells CASSADRGWYGYTF. The CDR3 DNA follows: TGTGCCAGCAGCGCTGACAGGGGATGGTATGGCTACACCTTC.

J is TRBJ1-3 and V is TRBV5-1; D might be TRBD1 (5 bases). Trimming stripped 4 bases from V and 0 bases from J, with 14 bases between. Germline CDR1 reads SGHRS; CDR2 reads YFSETQ. This CDR3 has 16 residues. CDR3 DNA: TGCGCCAGCAGCCAGACAGCCGTGAGCTCTGGAAACACCATATATTTT. Protein sequence: CASSQTAVSSGNTIYF.

This clone was found once. The genes are TRBV5-8 and TRBJ2-7; 7 bases are shared with TRBD1. Losses at the gene ends were 5 bases for V and 3 bases for J; bases not matched to a gene: 8. The CDR3 runs 14 residues. Looked up from germline, CDR1 is SGHTS and CDR2 is YDEGEE. The chain's CDR3 is CASRTTGRNYEQYF. DNA of the CDR3: TGTGCCAGCAGGACGACAGGGCGAAACTACGAGCAGTACTTC.

The genes are TRBV4-3 and TRBJ2-7; 7 bases map to TRBD1. The CDR3 is made up of 15 amino acids. Per the germline V gene, CDR1 is LGHNA and CDR2 is YSLEER. V lost 0 bases, J lost 7 bases, and 9 bases stayed unmatched. The CDR3 protein is CASSQDAGTVSEQYF. CDR3 coding DNA: TGCGCCAGCAGCCAAGATGCCGGGACAGTCTCTGAGCAGTACTTC.

The CDR3 sequence is CASSHTVSGTGDEKLFF. DNA of the CDR3: TGCGCCAGCAGTCATACGGTAAGTGGGACAGGGGATGAAAAACTGTTTTTT. The chain is built from TRBV23-1 and TRBJ1-4; 10 positions match TRBD1. TRBV23-1 is designated an ORF whose function remains uncertain. J was trimmed by 6 bases and V by 3 bases; bases with no gene match: 10. This CDR3 has 17 amino acids.

The chain uses TRBV29-1 and TRBJ1-2, with D uncertain. Germline CDR1 reads SQVTM; CDR2 reads ANQGSEA. CDR3 size: 12 residues. V lost 4 bases to trimming and J lost 8 bases, with 14 bases between them. The CDR3 coding sequence is TGCAGCGTTGCTGAGGGCGATGGGGGCTACACCTTC. Residues: CSVAEGDGGYTF.

V is TRBV4-2 and J is TRBJ2-1, with a tentative D call TRBD1 (5 bases). Looked up from germline, CDR1 is LGHNA and CDR2 is YNFKEQ. The CDR3 length is 15 residues. V dropped 4 bases and J dropped 8 bases, with 18 bases sitting between them. CDR3 nucleotides: TGTGCCAGCAGCCCGTCTATAGGCCCCAGGGATGAGCAGTTCTTC. Translated: CASSPSIGPRDEQFF.

V and J are TRBV27 and TRBJ2-7, with TRBD2 matching 12 bases. J was trimmed by 5 bases and V by 5 bases; bases with no gene match: 4. The length of the CDR3 is 14 residues. From germline, CDR1 is MNHEY and CDR2 SMNVEV (reference sequence). The CDR3 is CASSPRTSGDEQYF. CDR3 in DNA: TGTGCCAGCAGTCCACGGACTAGCGGGGACGAGCAGTACTTC.

The chain joins TRBV7-2 to TRBJ1-1; 10 nucleotides align to TRBD1. The CDR3 has 15 residues. Unmatched junction bases numbered 9, after V lost 5 bases and J lost 6 bases. The V gene's germline CDR1 is SGHTA and CDR2 FQGNSA. The CDR3 sequence: CASSPGQGRGAEAFF. The CDR3 DNA reads as TGTGCCAGCAGCCCGGGACAGGGGCGAGGCGCTGAAGCTTTCTTT.

The rearrangement joins TRBV30 to TRBJ1-2, with D unresolved. The CDR3 spans 13 residues. Germline-derived CDR1 and CDR2 are GTSNPN and SVGIG (reference sequence). V was trimmed by 3 bases and J by 2 bases, leaving 10 bases between them. DNA for the CDR3: TGTGCCTGGAGGGTTCGGGAGAACTATGGCTACACCTTC. Protein: CAWRVRENYGYTF.

This clone was detected once. The rearrangement links TRBV30 to TRBJ2-1; 7 positions agree with TRBD1. The V gene's germline CDR1 is GTSNPN and CDR2 SVGIG (reference sequence). V lost 3 bases, J lost 4 bases, and 9 bases stayed unmatched. This CDR3 spans 15 amino acids. The CDR3 bases are TGTGCCTGGAGCAGAGGGGGCTTGAGGTACAATGAGCAGTTCTTC. Its translation: CAWSRGGLRYNEQFF.

V and J are TRBV11-2 and TRBJ1-4, with TRBD1 matching over 11 bases. The CDR3 runs to 19 residues. J lost 6 bases, V lost 5 bases, and 17 bases had no gene match. Germline V gene data show CDR1 as SGHAT and CDR2 as FQNNGV. This CDR3 is CASSAIPRDRGILDEKLFF. Here the CDR3 DNA reads TGTGCCAGCAGCGCTATCCCCCGGGACAGGGGGATCCTCGATGAAAAACTGTTTTTT.

The chain recombines TRBV10-2 with TRBJ1-5; possibly TRBD1 for D (6 bases). The CDR3 sequence is 14 residues long. Trimming took off 6 bases at V and 4 bases at J, with 13 bases between the two ends. Germline loops: CDR1 WSHSY, CDR2 SAAADI. CDR3 region: CASRGAGTNQPQHF. DNA for the CDR3: TGCGCCAGCAGAGGAGCAGGGACAAATCAGCCCCAGCATTTT.

The rearrangement links TRBV27 to TRBJ1-2, with a tentative D call TRBD1 (6 bases). Germline V CDR1 and CDR2: MNHEY, SMNVEV (reference sequence). The CDR3 runs 13 residues. Trimming shortened V by 3 bases and J by 5 bases, and 10 bases separated the two germline ends. CDR3: CASSFSQGYGYTF. CDR3 sequence (DNA): TGTGCCAGCAGTTTTTCGCAGGGGTATGGCTACACCTTC.

The V and J genes are TRBV10-2 and TRBJ2-7, with TRBD2 matching 7 bases. The CDR3 totals 15 residues. CDR1 and CDR2 from the germline V gene are WSHSY and SAAADI. V was pared by 6 bases and J by 2 bases, with 10 bases of the junction left unmatched. The CDR3 sequence: CASRREGGLPYEQYF. CDR3 DNA sequence: TGCGCCAGCAGAAGGGAGGGAGGCCTTCCCTACGAGCAGTACTTC.